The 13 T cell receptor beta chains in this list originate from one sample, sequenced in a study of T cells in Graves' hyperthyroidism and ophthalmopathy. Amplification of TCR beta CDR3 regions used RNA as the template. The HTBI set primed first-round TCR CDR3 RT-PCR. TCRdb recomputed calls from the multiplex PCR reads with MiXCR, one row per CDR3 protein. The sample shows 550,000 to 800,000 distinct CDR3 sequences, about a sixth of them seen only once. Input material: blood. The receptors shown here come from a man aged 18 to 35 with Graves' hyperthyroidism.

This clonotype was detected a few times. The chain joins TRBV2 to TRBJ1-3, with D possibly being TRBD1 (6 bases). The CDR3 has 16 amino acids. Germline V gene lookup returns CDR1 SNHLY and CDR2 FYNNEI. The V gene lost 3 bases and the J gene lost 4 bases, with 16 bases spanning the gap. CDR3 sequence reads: CASSDGPGQWGNTIYF. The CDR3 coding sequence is TGTGCCAGCAGTGATGGCCCCGGACAGTGGGGAAACACCATATATTTT. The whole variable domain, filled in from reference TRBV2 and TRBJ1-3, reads EPEVTQTPSHQVTQMGQEVILRCVPISNHLYFYWYRQILGQKVEFLVSFYNNEISEKSEIFDDQFSVERPDGSNFTLKIRSTKLEDSAMYFCASSDGPGQWGNTIYFGEGSWLTVV.

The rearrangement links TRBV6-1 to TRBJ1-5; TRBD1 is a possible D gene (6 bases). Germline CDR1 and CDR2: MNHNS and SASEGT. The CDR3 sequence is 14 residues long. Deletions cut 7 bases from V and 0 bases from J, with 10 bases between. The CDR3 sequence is CASTRGHSNQPQHF. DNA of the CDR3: TGTGCCAGCACCAGGGGCCATAGCAATCAGCCCCAGCATTTT.

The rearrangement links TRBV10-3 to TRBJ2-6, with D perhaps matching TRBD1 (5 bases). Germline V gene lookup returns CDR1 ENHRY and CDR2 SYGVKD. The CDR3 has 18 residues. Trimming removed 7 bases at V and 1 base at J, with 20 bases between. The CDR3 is CAINDAKGLRSGANVLTF. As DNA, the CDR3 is TGTGCCATCAACGATGCAAAGGGGCTCCGATCTGGGGCCAACGTCCTGACTTTC.

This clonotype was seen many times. CDR3 DNA: TGTGCCAGCAGCTCCCGGACTAGCGGCACAGATACGCAGTATTTT. Translating gives CASSSRTSGTDTQYF. The chain uses TRBV7-2 and TRBJ2-3, with TRBD2 matching over 9 bases. This CDR3 contains 15 residues. Germline V gene lookup returns CDR1 SGHTA and CDR2 FQGNSA. The trim removed 4 bases at V and 1 base at J, leaving 3 bases unmatched.

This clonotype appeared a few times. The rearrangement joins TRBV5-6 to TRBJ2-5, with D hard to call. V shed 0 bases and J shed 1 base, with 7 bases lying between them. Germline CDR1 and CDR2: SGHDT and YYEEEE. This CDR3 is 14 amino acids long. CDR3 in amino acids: CASSLESVQETQYF. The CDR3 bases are TGTGCCAGCAGCTTGGAGTCAGTCCAAGAGACCCAGTACTTC.

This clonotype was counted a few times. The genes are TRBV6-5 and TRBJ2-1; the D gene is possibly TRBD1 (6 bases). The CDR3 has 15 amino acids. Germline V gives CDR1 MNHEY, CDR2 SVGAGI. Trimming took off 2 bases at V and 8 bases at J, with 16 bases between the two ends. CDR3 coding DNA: TGTGCCAGCAGTTACAAAACCCTCAGGGGCTATGAGCAGTTCTTC. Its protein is CASSYKTLRGYEQFF.

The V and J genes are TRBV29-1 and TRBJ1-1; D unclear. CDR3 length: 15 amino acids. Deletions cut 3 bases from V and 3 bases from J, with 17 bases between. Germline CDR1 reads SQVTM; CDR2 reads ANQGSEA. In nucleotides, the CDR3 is TGCAGCGTTGAGGGCACTAAGGAGAGTTACACTGAAGCTTTCTTT. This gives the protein CSVEGTKESYTEAFF. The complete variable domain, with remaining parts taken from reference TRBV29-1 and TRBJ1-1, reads SAVISQKPSRDICQRGTSLTIQCQVDSQVTMMFWYRQQPGQSLTLIATANQGSEATYESGFVIDKFPISRPNLTFSTLTVSNMSPEDSSIYLCSVEGTKESYTEAFFGQGTRLTVV.

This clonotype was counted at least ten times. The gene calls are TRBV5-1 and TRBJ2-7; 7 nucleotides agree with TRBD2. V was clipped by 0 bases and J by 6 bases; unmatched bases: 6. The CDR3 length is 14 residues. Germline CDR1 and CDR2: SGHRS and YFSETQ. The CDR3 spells CASSLAGGGGEQYF. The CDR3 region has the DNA TGCGCCAGCAGCTTGGCCGGCGGGGGTGGCGAGCAGTACTTC.

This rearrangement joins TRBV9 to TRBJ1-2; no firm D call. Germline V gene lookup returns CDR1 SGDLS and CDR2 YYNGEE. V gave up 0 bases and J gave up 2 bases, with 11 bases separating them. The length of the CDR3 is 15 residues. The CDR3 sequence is CASSVDVGRNYGYTF. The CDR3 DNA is TGTGCCAGCAGCGTAGATGTCGGCAGGAACTATGGCTACACCTTC.

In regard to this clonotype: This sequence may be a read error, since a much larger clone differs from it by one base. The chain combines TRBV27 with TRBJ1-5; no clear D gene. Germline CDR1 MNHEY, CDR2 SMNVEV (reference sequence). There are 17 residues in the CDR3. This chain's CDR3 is CAGSSSRQDYSNQPQHF. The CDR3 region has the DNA TGTGCCGGCAGTTCCTCCCGCCAAGACTATAGCAATCAGCCCCAGCATTTT.

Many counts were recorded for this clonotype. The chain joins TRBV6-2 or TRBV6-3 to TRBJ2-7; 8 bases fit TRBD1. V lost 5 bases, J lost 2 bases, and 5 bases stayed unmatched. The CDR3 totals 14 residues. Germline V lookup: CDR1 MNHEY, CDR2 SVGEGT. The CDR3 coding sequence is TGTGCCAGCAGTAGAAAGGGACAGGCCTACGAGCAGTACTTC. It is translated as CASSRKGQAYEQYF.

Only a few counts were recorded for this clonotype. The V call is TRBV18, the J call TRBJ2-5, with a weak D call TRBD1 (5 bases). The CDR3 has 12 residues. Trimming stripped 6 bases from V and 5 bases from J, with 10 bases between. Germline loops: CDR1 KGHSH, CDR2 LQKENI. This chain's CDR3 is CASSDSRETQYF. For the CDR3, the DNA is TGTGCCAGCTCCGACAGCCGGGAGACCCAGTACTTC.

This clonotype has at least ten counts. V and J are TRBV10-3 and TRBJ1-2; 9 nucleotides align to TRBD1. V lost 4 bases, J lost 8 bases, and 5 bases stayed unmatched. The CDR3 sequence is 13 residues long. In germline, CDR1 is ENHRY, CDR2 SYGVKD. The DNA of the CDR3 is TGTGCCATCAGTGCGGGACAGGGCGGCGGCTACACCTTC. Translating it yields CAISAGQGGGYTF.